Included here is one T cell receptor (beta chain) sequence, with context. Its antigen is as yet unknown. V was clipped by 5 bases and J by 1 base; unmatched bases: 6. CDR1 and CDR2 from the germline V gene are SQVTM and ANQGSEA. CDR3 length: 14 amino acids. This entry belongs to a study of CD8+CD57+ T cells in acquired aplastic anemia. Study background: Average DNA yield from sorted CD4+ and CD8+ cells was about 3 ug.

Whole-study findings and limits: Common to patients and controls were twenty-nine CD8+ CDR3 sequences. Controls and patients did not differ significantly in CD8+ Simpson's diversity.

Profiling that covered TCR beta VDJ and CDR3 relied on genomic DNA as its template. TCRdb re-called the reads through MiXCR, storing one row per CDR3 protein. The sample shows about 270,000 distinct CDR3 sequences, roughly half of them seen only once. This chain uses TRBV29-1 with TRBJ1-1; 8 positions agree with TRBD1. Sequences were obtained from sorted CD4+, CD8+, or CD8+CD57+ T cells (not recorded which) from PBMCs. This clonotype originated in a human donor with severe aplastic anemia or a healthy control (not recorded which). CDR3 sequence (DNA): TGCAGCGTTTGTGATACAGGGGGGAACACTGAAGCTTTCTTT. Protein sequence: CSVCDTGGNTEAFF.